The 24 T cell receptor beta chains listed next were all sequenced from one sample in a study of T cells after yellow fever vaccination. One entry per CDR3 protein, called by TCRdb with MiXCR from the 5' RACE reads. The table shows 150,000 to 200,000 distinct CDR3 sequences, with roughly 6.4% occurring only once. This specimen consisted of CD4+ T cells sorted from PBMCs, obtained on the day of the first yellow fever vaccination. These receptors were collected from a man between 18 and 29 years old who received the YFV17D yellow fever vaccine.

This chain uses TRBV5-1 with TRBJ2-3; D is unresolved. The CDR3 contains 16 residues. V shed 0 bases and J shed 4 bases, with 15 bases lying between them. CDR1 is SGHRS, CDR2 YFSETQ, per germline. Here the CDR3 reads CASSLANGLASDTQYF. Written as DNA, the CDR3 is TGCGCCAGCAGCTTGGCCAATGGATTAGCTTCAGATACGCAGTATTTT.

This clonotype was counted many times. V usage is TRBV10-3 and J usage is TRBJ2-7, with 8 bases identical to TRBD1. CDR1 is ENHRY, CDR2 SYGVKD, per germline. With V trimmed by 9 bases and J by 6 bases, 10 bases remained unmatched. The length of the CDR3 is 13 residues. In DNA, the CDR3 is TGTGCCATGGGGATGGACAGGGAAGGCGAGCAGTACTTC. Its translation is CAMGMDREGEQYF.

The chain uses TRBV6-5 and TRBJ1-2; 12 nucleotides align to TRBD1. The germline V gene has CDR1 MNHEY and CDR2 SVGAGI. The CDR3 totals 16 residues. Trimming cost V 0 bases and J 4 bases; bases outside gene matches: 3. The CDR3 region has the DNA TGTGCCAGCAGTTACTCTGGGACAGGGGGCGTCTATGGCTACACCTTC. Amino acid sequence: CASSYSGTGGVYGYTF.

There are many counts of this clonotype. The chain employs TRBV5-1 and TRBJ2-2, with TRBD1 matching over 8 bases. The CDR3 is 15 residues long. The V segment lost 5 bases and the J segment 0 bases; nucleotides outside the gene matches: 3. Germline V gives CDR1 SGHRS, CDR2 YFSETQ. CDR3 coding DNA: TGCGCCAGCAGGCCGGACAGGGCGAACACCGGGGAGCTGTTTTTT. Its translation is CASRPDRANTGELFF.

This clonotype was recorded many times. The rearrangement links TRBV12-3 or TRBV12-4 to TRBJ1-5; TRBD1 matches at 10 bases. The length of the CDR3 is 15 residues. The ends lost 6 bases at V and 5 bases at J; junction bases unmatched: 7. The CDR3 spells CASRVTGGGDQPQHF. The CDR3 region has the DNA TGTGCCAGCAGGGTGACAGGGGGCGGCGATCAGCCCCAGCATTTT.

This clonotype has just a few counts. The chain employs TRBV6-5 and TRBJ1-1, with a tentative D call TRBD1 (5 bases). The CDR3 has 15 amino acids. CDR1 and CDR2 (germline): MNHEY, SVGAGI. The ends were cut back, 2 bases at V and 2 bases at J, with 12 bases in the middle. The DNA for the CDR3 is TGTGCCAGCAGTTACGGAGTCAGGGATAACACTGAAGCTTTCTTT. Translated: CASSYGVRDNTEAFF.

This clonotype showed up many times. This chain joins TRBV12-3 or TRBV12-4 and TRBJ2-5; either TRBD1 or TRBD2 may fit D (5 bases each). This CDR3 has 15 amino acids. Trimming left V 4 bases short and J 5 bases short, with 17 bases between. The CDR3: CASSSSGTTRETQYF. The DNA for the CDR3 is TGTGCCAGCAGTTCTTCAGGGACCACCAGGGAGACCCAGTACTTC.

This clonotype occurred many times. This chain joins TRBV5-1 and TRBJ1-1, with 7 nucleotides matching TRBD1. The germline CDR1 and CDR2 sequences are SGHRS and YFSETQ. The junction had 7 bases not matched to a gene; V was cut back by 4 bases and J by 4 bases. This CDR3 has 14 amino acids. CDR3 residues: CASSQPEGATEAFF. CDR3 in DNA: TGCGCCAGCAGCCAACCCGAGGGGGCCACTGAAGCTTTCTTT. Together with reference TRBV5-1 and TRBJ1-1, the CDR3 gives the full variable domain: KAGVTQTPRYLIKTRGQQVTLSCSPISGHRSVSWYQQTPGQGLQFLFEYFSETQRNKGNFPGRFSGRQFSNSRSEMNVSTLELGDSALYLCASSQPEGATEAFFGQGTRLTVV.

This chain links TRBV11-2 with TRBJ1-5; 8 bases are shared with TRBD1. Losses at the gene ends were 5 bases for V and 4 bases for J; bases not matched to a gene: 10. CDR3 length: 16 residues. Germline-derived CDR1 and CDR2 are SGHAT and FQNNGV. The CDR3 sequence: CASSRSPYRGNQPQHF. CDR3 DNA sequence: TGTGCCAGCAGCCGCTCTCCCTACAGGGGGAATCAGCCCCAGCATTTT.

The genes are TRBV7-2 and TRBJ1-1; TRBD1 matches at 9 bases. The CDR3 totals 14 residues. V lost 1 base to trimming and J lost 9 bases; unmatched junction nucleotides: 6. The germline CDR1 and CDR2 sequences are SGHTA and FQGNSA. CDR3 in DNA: TGTGCCAGCAGCTTAGAAAGGGACAGGGCGAAAGCTTTCTTT. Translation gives CASSLERDRAKAFF.

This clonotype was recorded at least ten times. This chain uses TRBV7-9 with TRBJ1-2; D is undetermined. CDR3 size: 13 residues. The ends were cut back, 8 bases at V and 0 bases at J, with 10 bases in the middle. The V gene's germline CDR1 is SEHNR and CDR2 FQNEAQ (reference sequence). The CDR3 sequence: CASQPQTNYGYTF. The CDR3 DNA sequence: TGTGCCAGCCAGCCCCAGACTAACTATGGCTACACCTTC. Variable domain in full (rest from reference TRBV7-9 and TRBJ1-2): DTGVSQNPRHKITKRGQNVTFRCDPISEHNRLYWYRQTLGQGPEFLTYFQNEAQLEKSRLLSDRFSAERPKGSFSTLEIQRTEQGDSAMYLCASQPQTNYGYTFGSGTRLTVV.

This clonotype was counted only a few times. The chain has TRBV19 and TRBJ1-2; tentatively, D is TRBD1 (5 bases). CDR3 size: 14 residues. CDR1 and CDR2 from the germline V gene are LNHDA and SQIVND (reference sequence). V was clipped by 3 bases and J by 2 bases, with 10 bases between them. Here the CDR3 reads CASSIPWGNYGYTF. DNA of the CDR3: TGTGCCAGTAGTATCCCGTGGGGGAACTATGGCTACACCTTC.

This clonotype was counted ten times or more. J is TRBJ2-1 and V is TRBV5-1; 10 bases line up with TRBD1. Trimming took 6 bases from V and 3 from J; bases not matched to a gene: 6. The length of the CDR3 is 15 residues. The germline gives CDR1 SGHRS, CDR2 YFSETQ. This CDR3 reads CASMPGTGVYNEQFF. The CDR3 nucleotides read TGCGCCAGCATGCCCGGGACAGGGGTCTACAATGAGCAGTTCTTC.

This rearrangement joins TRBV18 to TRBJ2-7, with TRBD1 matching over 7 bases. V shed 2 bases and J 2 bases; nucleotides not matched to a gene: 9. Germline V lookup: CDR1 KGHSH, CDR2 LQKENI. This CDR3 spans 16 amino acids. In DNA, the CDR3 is TGTGCCAGCTCACCAGCCGTGCCGGGGACAGCCTACGAGCAGTACTTC. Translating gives CASSPAVPGTAYEQYF.

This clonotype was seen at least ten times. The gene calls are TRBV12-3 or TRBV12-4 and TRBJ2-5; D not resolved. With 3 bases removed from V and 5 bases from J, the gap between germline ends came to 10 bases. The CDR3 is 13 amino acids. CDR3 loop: CASSFVPEETQYF. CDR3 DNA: TGTGCCAGCAGTTTCGTGCCCGAGGAGACCCAGTACTTC.

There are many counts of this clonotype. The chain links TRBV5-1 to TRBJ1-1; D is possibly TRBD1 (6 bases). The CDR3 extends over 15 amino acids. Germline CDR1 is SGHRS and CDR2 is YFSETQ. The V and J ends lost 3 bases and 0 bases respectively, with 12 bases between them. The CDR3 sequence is CASSWGAGMNTEAFF. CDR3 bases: TGCGCCAGCAGCTGGGGGGCAGGTATGAACACTGAAGCTTTCTTT.

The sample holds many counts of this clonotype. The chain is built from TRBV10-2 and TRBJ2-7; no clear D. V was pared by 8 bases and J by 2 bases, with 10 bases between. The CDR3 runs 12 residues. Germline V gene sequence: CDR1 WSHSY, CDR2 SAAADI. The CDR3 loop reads CASQDQTYEQYF. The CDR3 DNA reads TGCGCCAGCCAGGACCAGACCTACGAGCAGTACTTC.

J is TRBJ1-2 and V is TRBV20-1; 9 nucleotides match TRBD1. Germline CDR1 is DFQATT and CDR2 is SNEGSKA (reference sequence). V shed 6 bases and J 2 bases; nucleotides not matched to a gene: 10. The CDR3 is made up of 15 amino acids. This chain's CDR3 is CSASGTGRANYGYTF. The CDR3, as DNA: TGCAGTGCAAGCGGGACAGGGAGGGCCAACTATGGCTACACCTTC.

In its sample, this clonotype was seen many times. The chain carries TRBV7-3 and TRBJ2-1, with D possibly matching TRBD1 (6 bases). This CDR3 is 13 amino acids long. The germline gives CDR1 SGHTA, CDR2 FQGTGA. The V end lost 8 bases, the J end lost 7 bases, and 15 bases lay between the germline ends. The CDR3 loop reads CASGAGVSNEQFF. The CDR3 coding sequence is TGTGCCAGCGGGGCAGGGGTTTCTAATGAGCAGTTCTTC.

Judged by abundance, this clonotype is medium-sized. The CDR3 region has the DNA TGCGCCAGCAGCTTGGCGTCCACCGGGGAGCTGTTTTTT. This encodes CASSLASTGELFF. This chain joins TRBV5-1 and TRBJ2-2; D unresolved. The CDR3 is made up of 13 amino acids. The germline V gene encodes CDR1 SGHRS and CDR2 YFSETQ. Trimming took off 0 bases at V and 4 bases at J, with 4 bases between the two ends.

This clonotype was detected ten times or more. The CDR3: CASSRLGGATDTQYF. The CDR3 DNA reads TGTGCCAGCAGCAGATTAGGGGGTGCCACAGATACGCAGTATTTT. The rearrangement joins TRBV11-2 to TRBJ2-3, with D perhaps TRBD1 (6 bases). Per the germline V gene, CDR1 is SGHAT and CDR2 is FQNNGV. The CDR3 totals 15 residues. V was pared by 5 bases and J by 2 bases, with 14 bases between.

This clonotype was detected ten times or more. CDR3 region: CSVVSSSYNEQFF. As DNA, the CDR3 is TGCAGCGTTGTTTCGAGCTCCTACAATGAGCAGTTCTTC. This chain connects TRBV29-1 to TRBJ2-1; D uncertain. Trimming pared 4 bases from V and 0 bases from J, leaving 7 bases between. CDR1 is SQVTM and CDR2 is ANQGSEA in the germline V gene. The CDR3 extends over 13 amino acids.

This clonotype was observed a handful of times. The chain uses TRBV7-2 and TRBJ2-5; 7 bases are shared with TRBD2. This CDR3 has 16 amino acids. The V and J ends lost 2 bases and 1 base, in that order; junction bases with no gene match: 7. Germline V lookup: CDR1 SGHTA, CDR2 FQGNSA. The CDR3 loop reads CASSLISGQIQETQYF. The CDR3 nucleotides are TGTGCCAGCAGCTTAATTAGCGGGCAAATCCAAGAGACCCAGTACTTC.

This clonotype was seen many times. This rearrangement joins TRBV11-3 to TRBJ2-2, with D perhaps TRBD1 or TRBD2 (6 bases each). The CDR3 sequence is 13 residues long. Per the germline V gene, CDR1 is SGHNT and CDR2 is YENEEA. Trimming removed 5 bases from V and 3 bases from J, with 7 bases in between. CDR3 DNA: TGTGCCAGCAGCCGGGGGCACACCGGGGAGCTGTTTTTT. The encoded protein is CASSRGHTGELFF. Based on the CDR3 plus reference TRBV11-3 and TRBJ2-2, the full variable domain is EAGVVQSPRYKIIEKKQPVAFWCNPISGHNTLYWYLQNLGQGPELLIRYENEEAVDDSQLPKDRFSAERLKGVDSTLKIQPAELGDSAVYLCASSRGHTGELFFGEGSRLTVL.